This T cell receptor beta chain is drawn from a study of T cell responses to AZD1222 COVID-19 vaccine. Whole-study findings and limits: There were mostly white British donors and more females than males, and clonal diversity was possibly underestimated. Spike-wide coverage was observed for vaccine-associated CD4 TCRs, with dominant responses at 160-218 and 743-854.

Details on this clone: Antigen: not known.

Profiled with immunoSEQ multiplex PCR; TCRdb holds only in-frame clones, not every one. Here the sample spans 55,000 to 60,000 clones, around 85% being singletons. The source material was peripheral blood, sampled on day 0 of MenACWY control vaccination. This receptor was identified in an adult in good health.

The DNA of the CDR3 is TGTGCCAGCAGTTTATATCCAGGGACCTACGAGCAGTACTTC. As protein: CASSLYPGTYEQYF. The V gene is TRBV27, the J gene TRBJ2-7; D may be TRBD1 (5 bases). Germline V lookup: CDR1 MNHEY, CDR2 SMNVEV (reference sequence). V lost 1 base and J 2 bases, leaving 9 bases between the germline ends. CDR3 size: 14 residues.